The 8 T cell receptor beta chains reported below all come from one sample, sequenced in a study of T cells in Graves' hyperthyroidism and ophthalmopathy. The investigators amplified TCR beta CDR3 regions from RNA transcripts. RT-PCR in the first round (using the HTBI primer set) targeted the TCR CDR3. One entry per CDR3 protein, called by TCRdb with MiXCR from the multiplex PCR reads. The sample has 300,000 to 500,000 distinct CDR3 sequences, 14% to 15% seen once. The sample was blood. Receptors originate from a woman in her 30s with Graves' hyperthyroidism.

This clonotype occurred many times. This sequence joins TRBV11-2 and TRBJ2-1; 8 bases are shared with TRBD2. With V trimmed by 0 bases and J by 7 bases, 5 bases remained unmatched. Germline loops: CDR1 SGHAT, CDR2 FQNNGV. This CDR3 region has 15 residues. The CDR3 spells CASSLEAGDDNEQFF. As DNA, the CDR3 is TGTGCCAGCAGCTTAGAAGCGGGAGATGATAATGAGCAGTTCTTC.

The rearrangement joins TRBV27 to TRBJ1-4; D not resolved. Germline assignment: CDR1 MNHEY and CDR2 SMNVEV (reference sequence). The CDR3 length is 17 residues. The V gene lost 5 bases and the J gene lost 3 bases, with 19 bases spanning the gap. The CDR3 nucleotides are TGTGCCAGCAGTAGGACCTTCCGGCGGCGGTCTAATGAAAAACTGTTTTTT. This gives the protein CASSRTFRRRSNEKLFF.

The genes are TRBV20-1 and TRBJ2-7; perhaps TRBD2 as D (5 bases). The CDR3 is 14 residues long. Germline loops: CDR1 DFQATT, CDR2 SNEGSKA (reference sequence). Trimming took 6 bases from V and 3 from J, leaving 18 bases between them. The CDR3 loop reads CSALPTDGDYEQYF. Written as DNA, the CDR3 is TGCAGTGCCCTACCTACGGACGGGGACTACGAGCAGTACTTC.

In nucleotides, the CDR3 is TGTGCCAGTACGGACACTGAAGCTTTCTTT. Protein: CASTDTEAFF. This chain connects TRBV19 to TRBJ1-1, with D hard to call. Germline lookup yields CDR1 LNHDA and CDR2 SQIVND (reference sequence). The CDR3 consists of 10 residues. The V and J ends lost 7 bases and 3 bases respectively, with 3 bases between them.

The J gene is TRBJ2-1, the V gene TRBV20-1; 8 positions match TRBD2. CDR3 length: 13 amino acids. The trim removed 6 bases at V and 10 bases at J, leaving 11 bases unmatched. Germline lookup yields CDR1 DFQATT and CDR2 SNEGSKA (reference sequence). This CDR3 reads CSATRSGSTEQFF. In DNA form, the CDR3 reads TGCAGTGCCACCCGGAGCGGGAGCACCGAGCAGTTCTTC.

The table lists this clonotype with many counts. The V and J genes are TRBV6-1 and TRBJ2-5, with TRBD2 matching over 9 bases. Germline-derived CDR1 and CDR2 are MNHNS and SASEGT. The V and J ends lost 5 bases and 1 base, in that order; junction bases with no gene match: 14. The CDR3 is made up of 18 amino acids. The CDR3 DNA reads TGTGCCAGCAGTCAACCGGGGGGCGGGAGGGCCCTCCAAGAGACCCAGTACTTC. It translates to CASSQPGGGRALQETQYF.

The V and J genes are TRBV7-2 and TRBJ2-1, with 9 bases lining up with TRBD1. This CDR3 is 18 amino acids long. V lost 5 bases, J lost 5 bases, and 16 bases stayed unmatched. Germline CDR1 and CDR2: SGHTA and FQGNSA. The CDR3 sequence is CASSTRAMTGGEDNEQFF. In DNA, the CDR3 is TGTGCCAGCAGCACCCGAGCCATGACAGGGGGTGAGGACAATGAGCAGTTCTTC. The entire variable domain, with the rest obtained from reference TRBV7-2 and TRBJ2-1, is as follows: GAGVSQSPSNKVTEKGKDVELRCDPISGHTALYWYRQSLGQGLEFLIYFQGNSAPDKSGLPSDRFSAERTGGSVSTLTIQRTQQEDSAVYLCASSTRAMTGGEDNEQFFGPGTRLTVL.

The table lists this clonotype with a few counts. The CDR3 protein is CASSKGLAGSGANVLTF. Here the CDR3 DNA reads TGTGCCAGCAGTAAGGGACTAGCGGGGTCTGGGGCCAACGTCCTGACTTTC. V gene TRBV3-1 combines with J gene TRBJ2-6; 13 bases match TRBD2. J was trimmed by 1 base and V by 6 bases; bases with no gene match: 3. Germline lookup yields CDR1 LGHDT and CDR2 YNNKEL (reference sequence). CDR3 length equals 17 residues.